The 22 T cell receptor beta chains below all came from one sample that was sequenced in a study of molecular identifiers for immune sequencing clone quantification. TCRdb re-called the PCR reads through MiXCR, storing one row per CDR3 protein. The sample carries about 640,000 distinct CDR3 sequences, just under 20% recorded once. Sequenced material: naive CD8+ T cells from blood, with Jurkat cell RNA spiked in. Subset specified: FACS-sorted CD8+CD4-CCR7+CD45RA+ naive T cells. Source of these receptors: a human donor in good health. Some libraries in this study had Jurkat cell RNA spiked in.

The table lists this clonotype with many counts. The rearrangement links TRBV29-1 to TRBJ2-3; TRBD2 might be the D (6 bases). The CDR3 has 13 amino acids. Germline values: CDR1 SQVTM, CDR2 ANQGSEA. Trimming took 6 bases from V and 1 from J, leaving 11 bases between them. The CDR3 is CSVFPGGTDTQYF. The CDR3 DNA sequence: TGCAGCGTGTTTCCGGGAGGCACAGATACGCAGTATTTT.

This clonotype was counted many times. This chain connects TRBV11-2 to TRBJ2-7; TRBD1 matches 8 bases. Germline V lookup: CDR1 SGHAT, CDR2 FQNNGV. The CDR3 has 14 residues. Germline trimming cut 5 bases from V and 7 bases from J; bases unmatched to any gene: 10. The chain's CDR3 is CASSPDRAGGEQYF. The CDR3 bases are TGTGCCAGCAGCCCGGACAGGGCAGGGGGAGAGCAGTACTTC. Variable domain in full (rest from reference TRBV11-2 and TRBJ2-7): EAGVAQSPRYKIIEKRQSVAFWCNPISGHATLYWYQQILGQGPKLLIQFQNNGVVDDSQLPKDRFSAERLKGVDSTLKIQPAKLEDSAVYLCASSPDRAGGEQYFGPGTRLTVT.

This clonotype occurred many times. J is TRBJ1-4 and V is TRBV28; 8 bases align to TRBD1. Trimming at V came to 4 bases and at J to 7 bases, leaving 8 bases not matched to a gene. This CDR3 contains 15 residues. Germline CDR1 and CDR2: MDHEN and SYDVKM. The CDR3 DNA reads TGTGCCAGCAGTTCAGGTGACAGGGGAGGTGAAAAACTGTTTTTT. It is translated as CASSSGDRGGEKLFF.

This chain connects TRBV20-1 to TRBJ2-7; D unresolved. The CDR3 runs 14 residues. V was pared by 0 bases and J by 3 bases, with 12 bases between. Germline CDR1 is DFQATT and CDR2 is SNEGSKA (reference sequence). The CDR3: CSARDGTGRYEQYF. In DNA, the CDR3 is TGCAGTGCTAGAGATGGTACTGGGCGCTACGAGCAGTACTTC.

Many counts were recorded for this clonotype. CDR3 protein: CASSFLGGELFF. The CDR3 DNA reads as TGTGCCAGCAGCTTTTTGGGCGGGGAGCTGTTTTTT. The chain couples TRBV7-6 to TRBJ2-2; D not certain. V was cut by 3 bases and J by 7 bases, with 6 bases left in between. The CDR3 spans 12 residues. Germline loops: CDR1 SGHVS, CDR2 FNYEAQ.

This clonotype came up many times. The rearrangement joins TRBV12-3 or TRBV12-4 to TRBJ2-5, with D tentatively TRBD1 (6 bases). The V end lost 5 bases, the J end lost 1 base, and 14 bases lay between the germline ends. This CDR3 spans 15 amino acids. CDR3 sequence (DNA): TGTGCCAGCAGTCCAGCCCCGGACAGCCAAGAGACCCAGTACTTC. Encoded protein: CASSPAPDSQETQYF.

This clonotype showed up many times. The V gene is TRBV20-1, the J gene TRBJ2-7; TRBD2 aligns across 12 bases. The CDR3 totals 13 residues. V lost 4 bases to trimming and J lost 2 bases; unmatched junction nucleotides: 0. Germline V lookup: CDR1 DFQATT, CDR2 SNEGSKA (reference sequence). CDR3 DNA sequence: TGCAGTGCTACTAGCGGGAGGGCCTACGAGCAGTACTTC. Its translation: CSATSGRAYEQYF.

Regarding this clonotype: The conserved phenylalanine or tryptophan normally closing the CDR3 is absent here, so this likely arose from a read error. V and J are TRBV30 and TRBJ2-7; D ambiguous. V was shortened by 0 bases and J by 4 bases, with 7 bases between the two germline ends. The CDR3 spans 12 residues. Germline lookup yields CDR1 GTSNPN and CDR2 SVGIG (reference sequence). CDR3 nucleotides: TGTGCCTGGAGTGTACTTGGGTACGAGCAGTACCTC. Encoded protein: CAWSVLGYEQYL.

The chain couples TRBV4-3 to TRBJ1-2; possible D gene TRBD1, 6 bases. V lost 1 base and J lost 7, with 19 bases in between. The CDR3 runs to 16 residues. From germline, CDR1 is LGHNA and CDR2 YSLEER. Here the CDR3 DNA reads TGCGCCAGCAGCCAAGTAGGCACAGGGACATGGAGTGGCTACACCTTC. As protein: CASSQVGTGTWSGYTF.

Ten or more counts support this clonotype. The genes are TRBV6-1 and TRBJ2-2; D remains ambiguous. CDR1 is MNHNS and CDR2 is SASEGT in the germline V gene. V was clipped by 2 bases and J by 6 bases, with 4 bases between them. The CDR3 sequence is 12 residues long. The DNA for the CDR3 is TGTGCCAGCAGTGAATGGGCCGGGGAGCTGTTTTTT. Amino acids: CASSEWAGELFF.

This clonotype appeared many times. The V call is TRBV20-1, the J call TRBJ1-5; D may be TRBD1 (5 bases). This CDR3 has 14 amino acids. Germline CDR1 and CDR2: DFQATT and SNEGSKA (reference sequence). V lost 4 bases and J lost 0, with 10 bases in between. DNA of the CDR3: TGCAGTGCTACAGACAGATATAGCAATCAGCCCCAGCATTTT. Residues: CSATDRYSNQPQHF.

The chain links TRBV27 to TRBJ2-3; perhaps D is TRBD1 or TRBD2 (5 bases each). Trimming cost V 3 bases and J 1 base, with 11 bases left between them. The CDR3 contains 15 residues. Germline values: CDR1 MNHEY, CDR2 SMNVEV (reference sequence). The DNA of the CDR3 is TGTGCCAGCAGTTTCCTCGGGGCAGGCACAGATACGCAGTATTTT. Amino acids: CASSFLGAGTDTQYF.

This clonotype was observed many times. CDR3 nucleotide sequence: TGTGCCAGCAGTTACTCCCAGGGCAGCTACGAGCAGTACTTC. Its protein is CASSYSQGSYEQYF. This chain joins TRBV6-6 and TRBJ2-7; D possibly corresponds to TRBD1 (5 bases). CDR3 length: 14 amino acids. V was trimmed by 0 bases and J by 3 bases, leaving 9 bases between them. The germline V gene has CDR1 MNHNY and CDR2 SVGAGI (reference sequence).

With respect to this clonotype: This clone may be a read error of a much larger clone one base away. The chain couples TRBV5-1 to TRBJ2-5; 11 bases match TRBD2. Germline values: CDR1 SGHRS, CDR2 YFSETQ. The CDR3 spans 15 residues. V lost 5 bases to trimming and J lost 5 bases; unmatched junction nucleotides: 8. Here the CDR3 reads CASRELAGDLETQYF. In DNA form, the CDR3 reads TGCGCCAGCAGGGAACTAGCGGGAGACTTGGAGACCCAGTACTTC.

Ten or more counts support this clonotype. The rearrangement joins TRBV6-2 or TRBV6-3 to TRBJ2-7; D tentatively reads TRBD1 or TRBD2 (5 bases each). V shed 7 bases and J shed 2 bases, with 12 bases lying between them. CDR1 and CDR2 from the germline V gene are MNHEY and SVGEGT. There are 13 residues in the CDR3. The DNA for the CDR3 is TGTGCCAGCACACTGGGACCCCCCTACGAGCAGTACTTC. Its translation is CASTLGPPYEQYF.

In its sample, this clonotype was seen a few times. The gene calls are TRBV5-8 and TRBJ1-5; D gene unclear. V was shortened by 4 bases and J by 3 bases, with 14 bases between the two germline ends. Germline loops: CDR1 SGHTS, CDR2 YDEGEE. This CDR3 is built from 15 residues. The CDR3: CASSHSGSNNQPQHF. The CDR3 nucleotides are TGTGCCAGCAGCCACTCCGGGAGCAACAATCAGCCCCAGCATTTT.

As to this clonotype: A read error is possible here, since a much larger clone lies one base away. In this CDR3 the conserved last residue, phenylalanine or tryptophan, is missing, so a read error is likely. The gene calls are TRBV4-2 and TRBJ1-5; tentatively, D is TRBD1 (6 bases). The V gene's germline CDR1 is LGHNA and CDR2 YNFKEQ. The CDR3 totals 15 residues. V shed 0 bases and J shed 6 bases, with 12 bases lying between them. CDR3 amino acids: CASSQETGTSQPQHL. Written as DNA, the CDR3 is TGTGCCAGCAGCCAAGAAACAGGGACCAGTCAGCCCCAGCATTTA.

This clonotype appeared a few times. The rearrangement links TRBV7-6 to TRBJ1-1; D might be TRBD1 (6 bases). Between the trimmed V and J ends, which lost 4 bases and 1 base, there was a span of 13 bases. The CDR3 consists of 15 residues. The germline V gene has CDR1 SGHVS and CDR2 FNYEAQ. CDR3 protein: CASSSTGTRNTEAFF. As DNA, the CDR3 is TGTGCCAGCAGCTCCACAGGGACCAGGAACACTGAAGCTTTCTTT.

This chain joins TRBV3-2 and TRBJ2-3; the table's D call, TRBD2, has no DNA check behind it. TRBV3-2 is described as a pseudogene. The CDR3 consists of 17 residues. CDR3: CASSQERGRCGWYTQYF. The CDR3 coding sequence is TGTGCCAGCAGCCAAGAGCGTGGGCGGTGCGGGTGGTATACGCAGTATTTT.

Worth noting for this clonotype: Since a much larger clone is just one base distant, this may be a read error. In nucleotides, the CDR3 is TGCGCCAGCAGCCCAACCACAGGGGGCCACACCTACGAGCAGTACTTC. Amino acid sequence: CASSPTTGGHTYEQYF. The V and J genes are TRBV5-1 and TRBJ2-7, with 9 bases identical to TRBD1. CDR3 length: 16 residues. The germline V gene has CDR1 SGHRS and CDR2 YFSETQ. V shed 4 bases, J shed 2 bases, and the junction held 10 bases outside the gene matches. The full variable domain, its missing parts supplied by reference TRBV5-1 and TRBJ2-7, is KAGVTQTPRYLIKTRGQQVTLSCSPISGHRSVSWYQQTPGQGLQFLFEYFSETQRNKGNFPGRFSGRQFSNSRSEMNVSTLELGDSALYLCASSPTTGGHTYEQYFGPGTRLTVT.

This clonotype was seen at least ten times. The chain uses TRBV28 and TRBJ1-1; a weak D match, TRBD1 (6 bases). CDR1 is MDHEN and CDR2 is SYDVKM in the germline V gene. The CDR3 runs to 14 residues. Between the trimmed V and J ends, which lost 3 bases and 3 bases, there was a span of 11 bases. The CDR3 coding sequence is TGTGCCAGCAGTTTCCAAGGGGGATACACTGAAGCTTTCTTT. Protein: CASSFQGGYTEAFF.

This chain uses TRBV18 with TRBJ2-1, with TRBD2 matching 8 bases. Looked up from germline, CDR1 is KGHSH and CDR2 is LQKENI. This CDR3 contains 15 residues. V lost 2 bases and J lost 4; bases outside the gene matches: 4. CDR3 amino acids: CASSPAAGAYNEQFF. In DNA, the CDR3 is TGTGCCAGCTCACCAGCAGCGGGAGCTTACAATGAGCAGTTCTTC. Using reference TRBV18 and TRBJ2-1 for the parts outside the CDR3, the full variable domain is NAGVMQNPRHLVRRRGQEARLRCSPMKGHSHVYWYRQLPEEGLKFMVYLQKENIIDESGMPKERFSAEFPKEGPSILRIQQVVRGDSAAYFCASSPAAGAYNEQFFGPGTRLTVL.